This paragraph reports one T cell receptor beta chain. The sample belongs to a study of technical replicates of blood from a few donors. Germline V gene data show CDR1 as LNHDA and CDR2 as SQIVND (reference sequence). This CDR3 has 14 amino acids. Trimming removed 6 bases from V and 4 bases from J, with 13 bases in between. TCRdb's table, derived via immunoSEQ multiplex PCR, lists solely in-frame clones and lacks some. The data contain tens of thousands of clones, about 92% of them singletons. The receptor's source is a human donor in good health. The chain has TRBV19 and TRBJ2-1; D perhaps matches TRBD1 (7 bases). Sequencing used T cells isolated from PBMCs. The DNA of the CDR3 is TGTGCCAGTAGCCAGGGGGGCCGATACAATGAGCAGTTCTTC. Amino acids: CASSQGGRYNEQFF.